The TCR beta chain under discussion was sequenced for a study of T-cell reconstitution after alpha-beta-depleted transplantation in children. A TCRbeta library incorporating unique molecular identifiers was prepared. MiXCR, applied by TCRdb to the PCR reads, yields one record per CDR3 protein. The top ten hold 3.5% to 4% of the sample, which has about 370,000 distinct CDR3 sequences, around 21% seen once. J was trimmed by 2 bases and V by 4 bases; bases with no gene match: 8. This CDR3 comprises 15 residues. CDR1 is SQVTM, CDR2 ANQGSEA, per germline. Sample: PBMCs from the stem cell graft donor, taken from the stem cell graft. The sequence derives from a human donor who donated a stem cell graft to a child with acute myeloid leukemia. The rearrangement uses TRBV29-1 and TRBJ2-3; 8 nucleotides agree with TRBD2. The CDR3 DNA is TGCAGCGTTGCGGTTCGAGCGGGGGTCACAGATACGCAGTATTTT. This sequence encodes CSVAVRAGVTDTQYF.